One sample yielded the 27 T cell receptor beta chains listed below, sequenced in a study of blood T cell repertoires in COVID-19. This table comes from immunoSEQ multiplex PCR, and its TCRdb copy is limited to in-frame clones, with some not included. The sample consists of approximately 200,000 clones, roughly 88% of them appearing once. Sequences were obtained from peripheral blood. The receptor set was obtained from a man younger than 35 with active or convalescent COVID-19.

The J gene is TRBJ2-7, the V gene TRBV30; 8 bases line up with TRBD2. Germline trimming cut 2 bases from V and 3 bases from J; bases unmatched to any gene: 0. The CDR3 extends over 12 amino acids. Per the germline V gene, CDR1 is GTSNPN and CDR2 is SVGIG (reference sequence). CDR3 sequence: CAWSTSGYEQYF. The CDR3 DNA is TGTGCCTGGAGTACTAGCGGCTACGAGCAGTACTTC.

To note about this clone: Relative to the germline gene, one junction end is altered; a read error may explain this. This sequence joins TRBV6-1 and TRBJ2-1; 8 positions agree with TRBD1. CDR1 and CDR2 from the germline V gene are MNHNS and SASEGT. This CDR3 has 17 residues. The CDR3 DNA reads TGTGCCAGCAGTGGCCGTACAGGGGGTGTCCCCTACGATGAGCAGTTCTTC. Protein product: CASSGRTGGVPYDEQFF.

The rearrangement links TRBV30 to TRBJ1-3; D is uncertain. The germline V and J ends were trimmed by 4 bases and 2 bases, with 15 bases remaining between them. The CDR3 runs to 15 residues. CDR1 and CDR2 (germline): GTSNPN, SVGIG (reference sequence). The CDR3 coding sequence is TGTGCCTGGAAAACGGGGTTAAGGGCTGGAAACACCATATATTTT. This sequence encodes CAWKTGLRAGNTIYF. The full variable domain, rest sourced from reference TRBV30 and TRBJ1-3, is SQTIHQWPATLVQPVGSPLSLECTVEGTSNPNLYWYRQAAGRGLQLLFYSVGIGQISSEVPQNLSASRPQDRQFILSSKKLLLSDSGFYLCAWKTGLRAGNTIYFGEGSWLTVV.

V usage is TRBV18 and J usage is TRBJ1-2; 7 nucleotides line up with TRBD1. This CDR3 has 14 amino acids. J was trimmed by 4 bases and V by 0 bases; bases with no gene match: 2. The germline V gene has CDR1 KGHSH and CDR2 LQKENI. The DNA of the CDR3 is TGTGCCAGCTCACCACCGGACAGGCTCTATGGCTACACCTTC. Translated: CASSPPDRLYGYTF.

The CDR3 DNA reads TGTGCCAGCAGCTTAGCGCGGGATGACACGCCAAGCTTCAACGAGCAGTACTTC. Translating it yields CASSLARDDTPSFNEQYF. The rearrangement links TRBV7-2 to TRBJ2-7, with D possibly being TRBD2 (6 bases). The ends were cut back, 0 bases at V and 5 bases at J, with 23 bases in the middle. Germline V gives CDR1 SGHTA, CDR2 FQGNSA. This CDR3 comprises 18 residues.

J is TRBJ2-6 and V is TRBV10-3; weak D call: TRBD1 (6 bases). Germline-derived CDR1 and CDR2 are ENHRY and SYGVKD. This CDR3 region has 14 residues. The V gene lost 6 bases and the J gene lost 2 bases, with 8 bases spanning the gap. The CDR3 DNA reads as TGTGCCATCAGCTCAGGGGCTGGGGCCAACGTCCTGACTTTC. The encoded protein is CAISSGAGANVLTF.

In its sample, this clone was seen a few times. This chain's CDR3 is CATSRDTRTGNTIYF. The CDR3 region has the DNA TGTGCCACCAGCAGAGATACTCGTACTGGAAACACCATATATTTT. The chain uses TRBV15 and TRBJ1-3; D is unresolved. Per the germline V gene, CDR1 is LNHNV and CDR2 is YYDKDF (reference sequence). The CDR3 spans 15 residues. V dropped 0 bases and J dropped 2 bases, with 8 bases sitting between them.

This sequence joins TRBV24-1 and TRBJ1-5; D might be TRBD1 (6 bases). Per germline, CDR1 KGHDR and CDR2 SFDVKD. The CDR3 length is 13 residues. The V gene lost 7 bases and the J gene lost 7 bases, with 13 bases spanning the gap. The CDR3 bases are TGTGCCACCAGCGAACAGGGTAACCAGCCCCAGCATTTT. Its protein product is CATSEQGNQPQHF.

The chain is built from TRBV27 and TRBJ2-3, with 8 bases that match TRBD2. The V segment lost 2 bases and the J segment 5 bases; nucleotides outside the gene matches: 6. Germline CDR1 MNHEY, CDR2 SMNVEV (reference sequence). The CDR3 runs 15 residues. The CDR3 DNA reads TGTGCCAGCAGTTTACCCTCGGGGGGGAGAGATACGCAGTATTTT. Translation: CASSLPSGGRDTQYF.

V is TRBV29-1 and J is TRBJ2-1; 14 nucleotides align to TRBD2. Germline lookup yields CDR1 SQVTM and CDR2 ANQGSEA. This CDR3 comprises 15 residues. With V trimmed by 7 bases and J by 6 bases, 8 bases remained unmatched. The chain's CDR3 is CSGQQGLAGVNEQFF. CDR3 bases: TGCAGCGGCCAACAGGGACTAGCGGGAGTCAATGAGCAGTTCTTC.

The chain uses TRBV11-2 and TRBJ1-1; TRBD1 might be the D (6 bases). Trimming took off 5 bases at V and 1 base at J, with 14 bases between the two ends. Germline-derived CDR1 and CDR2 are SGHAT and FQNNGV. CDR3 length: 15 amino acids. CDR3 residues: CASSGRDNPNTEAFF. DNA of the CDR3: TGTGCCAGCAGCGGCCGGGACAACCCGAACACTGAAGCTTTCTTT.

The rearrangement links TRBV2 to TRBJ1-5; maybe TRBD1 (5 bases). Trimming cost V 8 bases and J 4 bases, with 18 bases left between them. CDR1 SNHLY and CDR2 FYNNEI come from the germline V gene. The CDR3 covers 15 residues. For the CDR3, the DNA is TGTGCCAGCGAAGGGGAGGGCTTTGGGAATCAGCCCCAGCATTTT. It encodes CASEGEGFGNQPQHF.

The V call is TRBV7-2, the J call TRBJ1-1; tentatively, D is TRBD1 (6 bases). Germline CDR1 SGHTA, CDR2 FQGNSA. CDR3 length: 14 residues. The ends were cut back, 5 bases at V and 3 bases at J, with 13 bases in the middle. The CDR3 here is CASSNLGQYTEAFF. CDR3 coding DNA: TGTGCCAGCAGCAATTTAGGACAGTACACTGAAGCTTTCTTT.

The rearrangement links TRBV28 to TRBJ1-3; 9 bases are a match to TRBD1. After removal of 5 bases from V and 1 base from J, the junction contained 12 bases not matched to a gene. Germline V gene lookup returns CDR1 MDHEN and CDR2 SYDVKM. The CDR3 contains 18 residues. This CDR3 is CASSGSGTGKSSGNTIYF. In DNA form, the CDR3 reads TGTGCCAGCAGTGGCAGTGGGACAGGGAAGAGTTCTGGAAACACCATATATTTT.

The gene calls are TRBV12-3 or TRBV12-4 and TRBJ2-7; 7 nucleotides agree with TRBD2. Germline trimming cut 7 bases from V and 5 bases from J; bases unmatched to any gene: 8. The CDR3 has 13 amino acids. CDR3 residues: CASTQSGVHEQYF. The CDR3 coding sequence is TGTGCCAGCACCCAGAGCGGGGTCCACGAGCAGTACTTC.

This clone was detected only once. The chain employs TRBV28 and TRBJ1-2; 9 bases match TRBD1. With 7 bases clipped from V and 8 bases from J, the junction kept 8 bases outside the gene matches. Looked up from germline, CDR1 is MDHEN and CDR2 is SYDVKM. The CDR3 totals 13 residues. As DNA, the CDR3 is TGTGCCAGCACCGTGGACAGGGGAGGCGGCTACACCTTC. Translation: CASTVDRGGGYTF.

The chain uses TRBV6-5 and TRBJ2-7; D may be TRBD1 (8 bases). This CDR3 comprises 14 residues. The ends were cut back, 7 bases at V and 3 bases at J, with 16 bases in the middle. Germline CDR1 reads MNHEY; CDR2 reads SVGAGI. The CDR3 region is CASTSGTGVYEQYF. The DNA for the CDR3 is TGTGCCAGCACCAGCGGGACAGGCGTCTACGAGCAGTACTTC.

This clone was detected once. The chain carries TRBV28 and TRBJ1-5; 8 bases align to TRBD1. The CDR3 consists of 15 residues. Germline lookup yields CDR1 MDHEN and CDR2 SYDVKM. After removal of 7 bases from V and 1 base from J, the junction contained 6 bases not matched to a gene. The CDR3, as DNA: TGTGCCAGCATAACAGGGGGAGACAGCAATCAGCCCCAGCATTTT. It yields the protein CASITGGDSNQPQHF.

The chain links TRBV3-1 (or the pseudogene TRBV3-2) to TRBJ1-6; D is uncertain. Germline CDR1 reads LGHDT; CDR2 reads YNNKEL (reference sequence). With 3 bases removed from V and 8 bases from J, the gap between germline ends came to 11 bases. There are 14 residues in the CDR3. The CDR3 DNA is TGTGCCAGCAGCCATGGTCTCAGTGATTCACCCCTCCACTTT. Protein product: CASSHGLSDSPLHF.

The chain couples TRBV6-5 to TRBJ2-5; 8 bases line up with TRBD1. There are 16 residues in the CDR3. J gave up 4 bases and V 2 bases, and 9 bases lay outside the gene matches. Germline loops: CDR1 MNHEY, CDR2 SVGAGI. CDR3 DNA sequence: TGTGCCAGCAGTTACAAGACTCCAGGGGGCAGAGAGACCCAGTACTTC. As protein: CASSYKTPGGRETQYF.

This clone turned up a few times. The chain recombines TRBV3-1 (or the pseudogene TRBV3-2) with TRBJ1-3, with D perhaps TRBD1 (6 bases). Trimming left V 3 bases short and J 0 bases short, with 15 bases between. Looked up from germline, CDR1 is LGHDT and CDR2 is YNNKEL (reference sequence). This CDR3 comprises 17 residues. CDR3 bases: TGTGCCAGCAGCCACCCTCCTCGAGGGGGCTCTGGAAACACCATATATTTT. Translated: CASSHPPRGGSGNTIYF.

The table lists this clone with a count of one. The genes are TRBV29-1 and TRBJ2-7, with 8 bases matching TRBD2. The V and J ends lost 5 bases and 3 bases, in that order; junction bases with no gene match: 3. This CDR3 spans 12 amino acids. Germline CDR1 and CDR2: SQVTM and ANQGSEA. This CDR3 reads CSVRAGVYEQYF. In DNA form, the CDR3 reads TGCAGCGTTAGAGCGGGAGTCTACGAGCAGTACTTC.

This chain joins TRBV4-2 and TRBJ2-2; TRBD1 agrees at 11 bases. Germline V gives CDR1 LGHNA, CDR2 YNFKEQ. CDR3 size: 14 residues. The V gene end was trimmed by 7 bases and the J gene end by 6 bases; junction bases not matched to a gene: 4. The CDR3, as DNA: TGTGCCAGCACCGGGACAGGGGGGCCCGGGGAGCTGTTTTTT. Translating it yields CASTGTGGPGELFF.

The CDR3 sequence is CASSGGAQGSETQYF. DNA of the CDR3: TGTGCCAGCAGTGGCGGAGCACAGGGCTCTGAGACCCAGTACTTC. The V gene is TRBV25-1, the J gene TRBJ2-5, with a tentative D call TRBD1 (6 bases). Deletions cut 4 bases from V and 5 bases from J, with 17 bases between. The CDR3 is 15 amino acids. Germline loops: CDR1 MGHDK, CDR2 SYGVNS.

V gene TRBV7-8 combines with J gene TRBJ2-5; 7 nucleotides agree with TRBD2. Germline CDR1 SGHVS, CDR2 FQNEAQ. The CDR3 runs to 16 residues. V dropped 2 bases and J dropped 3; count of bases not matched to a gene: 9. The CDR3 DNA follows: TGTGCCAGCAGCTTACGGGTCGGGAGCGGGAAAGAGACCCAGTACTTC. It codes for CASSLRVGSGKETQYF.

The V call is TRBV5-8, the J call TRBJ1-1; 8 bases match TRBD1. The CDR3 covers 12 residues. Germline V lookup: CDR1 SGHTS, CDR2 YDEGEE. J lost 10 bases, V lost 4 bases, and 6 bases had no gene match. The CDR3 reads CASSPTGGGAFF. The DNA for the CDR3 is TGTGCCAGCAGCCCCACAGGGGGGGGAGCTTTCTTT.

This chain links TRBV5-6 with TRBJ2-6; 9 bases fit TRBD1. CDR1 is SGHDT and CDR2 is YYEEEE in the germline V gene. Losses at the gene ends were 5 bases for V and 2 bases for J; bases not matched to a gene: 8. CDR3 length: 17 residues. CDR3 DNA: TGTGCCAGCAGGAGAACAGGGGGCGCGACTGGGGCCAACGTCCTGACTTTC. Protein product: CASRRTGGATGANVLTF.